The entry below describes one T cell receptor (beta chain). CDR1 is MNHEY, CDR2 SVGAGI, per germline. The CDR3 loop spans 14 amino acids. V lost 6 bases and J 2 bases, leaving 14 bases between the germline ends. The sample belongs to a study of OX40 agonist ivuxolimab in advanced cancers. The overall study: Ivuxolimab, an antibody acting as an agonist of OX40 (CD134), was used to treat patients.

Clones were read by immunoSEQ multiplex PCR, and TCRdb kept only the in-frame ones, dropping some. The table records about 28,000 clones, almost 85% of them present only once. Sequencing was performed on CD4+ or CD8+ T cells sorted from blood, taken in a trial of the OX40 agonist ivuxolimab. The chain joins TRBV6-5 to TRBJ2-7, with a possible D match to TRBD2 (5 bases). This sequence originates from an adult with an advanced solid tumor such as melanoma, head and neck, liver or kidney cancer. The DNA of the CDR3 is TGTGCCAGCAGCCTTGGCGGGCCCCCCTACGAGCAGTACTTC. Its translation is CASSLGGPPYEQYF.